Listed here are 9 T cell receptor beta chains from one sample, sequenced in a study of shared clonotypes between healthy human individuals. Clones were read by immunoSEQ multiplex PCR, and TCRdb kept only the in-frame ones, dropping some. Among roughly 400,000 clones listed, around 96% were seen once. The sample consisted of memory CD8+ T cells sorted from blood. This sample's subset: CD45RO+ cells pooled with CCR7-negative TemRA cells. Receptor source: a man under 40 in good health.

The CDR3 sequence: CSVWTDQETQYF. CDR3 nucleotides: TGCAGCGTTTGGACAGACCAAGAGACCCAGTACTTC. This chain joins TRBV29-1 and TRBJ2-5; TRBD1 might be the D (6 bases). The CDR3 spans 12 residues. Germline loops: CDR1 SQVTM, CDR2 ANQGSEA. V lost 5 bases, J lost 0 bases, and 7 bases lay in between.

This chain joins TRBV7-3 and TRBJ2-2, with 7 bases lining up with TRBD1. The CDR3 consists of 16 residues. Germline V gene sequence: CDR1 SGHTA, CDR2 FQGTGA. V shed 1 base and J 6 bases; nucleotides not matched to a gene: 8. CDR3 bases: TGTGCCAGCAGCTTAAGACAGGGCACAGGGGCCGGGGAGCTGTTTTTT. Translating it yields CASSLRQGTGAGELFF.

The rearrangement joins TRBV30 to TRBJ2-1, with TRBD2 matching over 16 bases. J was trimmed by 8 bases and V by 2 bases; bases with no gene match: 6. Germline loops: CDR1 GTSNPN, CDR2 SVGIG (reference sequence). The CDR3 runs to 16 residues. The CDR3 loop is CAWSSGTSGRAHEQFF. In DNA form, the CDR3 reads TGTGCCTGGAGTTCCGGGACTAGCGGGAGGGCCCATGAGCAGTTCTTC.

This chain connects TRBV27 to TRBJ1-1; D perhaps matches TRBD1 (5 bases). The CDR3 has 15 residues. From germline, CDR1 is MNHEY and CDR2 SMNVEV (reference sequence). V gave up 3 bases and J gave up 3 bases, with 14 bases separating them. The DNA of the CDR3 is TGTGCCAGCAGTTTTCGCCCGAGGGGCTACACTGAAGCTTTCTTT. It specifies CASSFRPRGYTEAFF.

The rearrangement joins TRBV10-3 to TRBJ2-3; TRBD2 matches at 8 bases. CDR3 length equals 15 residues. Per the germline V gene, CDR1 is ENHRY and CDR2 is SYGVKD. Trimming at V came to 7 bases and at J to 0 bases, leaving 6 bases not matched to a gene. The CDR3 here is CAITTSGHSTDTQYF. The CDR3 DNA sequence: TGTGCCATCACAACTAGCGGACATAGCACAGATACGCAGTATTTT.

The chain employs TRBV12-2 and TRBJ2-1; TRBD2 is the table's D call, not checked against the DNA. TRBV12-2 is an annotated pseudogene. This CDR3 has 17 amino acids. The CDR3: CASRLSWTSGSCHEQFF. In DNA form, the CDR3 reads TGTGCAAGTCGCTTAAGCTGGACTAGCGGGAGTTGCCATGAGCAGTTCTTC.

In this sample, this clone turned up once. The chain combines TRBV19 with TRBJ1-5; D gene ambiguous. Germline V lookup: CDR1 LNHDA, CDR2 SQIVND (reference sequence). The CDR3 totals 15 residues. Between the trimmed V and J ends, which lost 3 bases and 2 bases, there was a span of 11 bases. The CDR3 is CASSIGSFGNQPQHF. Here the CDR3 DNA reads TGTGCCAGTAGTATTGGTAGTTTCGGCAATCAGCCCCAGCATTTT. The variable domain in full, with the rest retrieved from reference TRBV19 and TRBJ1-5, is DGGITQSPKYLFRKEGQNVTLSCEQNLNHDAMYWYRQDPGQGLRLIYYSQIVNDFQKGDIAEGYSVSREKKESFPLTVTSAQKNPTAFYLCASSIGSFGNQPQHFGDGTRLSIL.

The chain carries TRBV7-9 and TRBJ1-1; D is possibly TRBD1 (6 bases). V shed 2 bases and J shed 4 bases, with 11 bases lying between them. Germline V gives CDR1 SEHNR, CDR2 FQNEAQ (reference sequence). The CDR3 has 14 amino acids. CDR3 residues: CASSLQGYRTEAFF. The CDR3 DNA follows: TGTGCCAGCAGCTTACAGGGGTACCGCACTGAAGCTTTCTTT.

The chain is built from TRBV7-9 and TRBJ2-5; perhaps TRBD1 as D (5 bases). Germline loops: CDR1 SEHNR, CDR2 FQNEAQ (reference sequence). The V end was cut by 5 bases, the J end by 3 bases, with 22 bases between. The CDR3 loop spans 17 amino acids. The CDR3, as DNA: TGTGCCAGCAGCCCCTGGGTCGACCCTCGCAGGGAAGAGACCCAGTACTTC. This codes for CASSPWVDPRREETQYF.